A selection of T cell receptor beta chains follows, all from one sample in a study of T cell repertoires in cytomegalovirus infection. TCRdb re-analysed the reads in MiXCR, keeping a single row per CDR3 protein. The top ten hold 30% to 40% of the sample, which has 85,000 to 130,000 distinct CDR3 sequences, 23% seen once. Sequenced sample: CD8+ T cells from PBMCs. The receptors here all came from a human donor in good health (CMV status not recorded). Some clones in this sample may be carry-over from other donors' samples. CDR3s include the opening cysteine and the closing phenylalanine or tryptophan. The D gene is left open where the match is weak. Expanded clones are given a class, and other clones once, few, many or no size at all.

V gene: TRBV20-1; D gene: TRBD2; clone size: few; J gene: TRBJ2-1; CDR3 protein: CSAGEGRDRRYNEQFF; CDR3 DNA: TGCAGTGCTGGGGAGGGGCGGGATCGTCGATACAATGAGCAGTTCTTC
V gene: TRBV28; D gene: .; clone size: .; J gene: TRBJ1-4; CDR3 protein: CASSLRNRVPTNEKLFF; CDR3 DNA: TGTGCCAGCAGTTTACGAAACAGGGTCCCAACTAATGAAAAACTGTTTTTT
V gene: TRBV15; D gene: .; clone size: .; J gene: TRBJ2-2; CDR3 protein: CATSREVAGTLNTGELFF; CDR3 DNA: TGTGCCACCAGCAGAGAGGTCGCAGGAACGCTAAACACCGGGGAGCTGTTTTTT
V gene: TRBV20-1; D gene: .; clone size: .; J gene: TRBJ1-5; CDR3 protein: CSGAGFSNQPQHF; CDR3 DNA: TGCAGCGGGGCGGGGTTTAGCAATCAGCCCCAGCATTTT
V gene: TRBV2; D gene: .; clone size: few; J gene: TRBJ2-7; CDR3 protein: CASRPRGTYEQYF; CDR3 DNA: TGTGCCAGCAGGCCTCGGGGTACCTACGAGCAGTACTTC
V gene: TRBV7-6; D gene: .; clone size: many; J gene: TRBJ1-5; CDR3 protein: CASSLYANSNQPQHF; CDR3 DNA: TGTGCCAGCAGCTTATACGCTAATAGCAATCAGCCCCAGCATTTT
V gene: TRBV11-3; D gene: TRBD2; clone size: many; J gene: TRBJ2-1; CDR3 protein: CASSLEVAGSSYNEQFF; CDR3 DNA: TGTGCCAGCAGCTTAGAGGTAGCGGGGAGCTCCTACAATGAGCAGTTCTTC
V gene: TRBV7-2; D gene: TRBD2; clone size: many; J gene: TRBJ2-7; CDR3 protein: CASSGLAGGPDEQYF; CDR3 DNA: TGTGCCAGCAGCGGCCTAGCGGGGGGTCCGGACGAGCAGTACTTC
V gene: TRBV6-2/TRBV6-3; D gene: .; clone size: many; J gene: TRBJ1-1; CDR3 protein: CASSYSGMATEAFF; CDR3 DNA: TGTGCCAGCAGTTACTCAGGAATGGCCACTGAAGCTTTCTTT
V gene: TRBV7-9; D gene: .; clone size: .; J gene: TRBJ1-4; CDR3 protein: CASSDDQWEGHEKLFF; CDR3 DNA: TGTGCCAGCAGCGACGATCAGTGGGAAGGTCATGAAAAACTGTTTTTT
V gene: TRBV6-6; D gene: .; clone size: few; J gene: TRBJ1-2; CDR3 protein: CASSRTQPHPTATNYGYTF; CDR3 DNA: TGTGCCAGCAGCCGCACCCAGCCGCATCCGACAGCGACCAACTATGGCTACACCTTC
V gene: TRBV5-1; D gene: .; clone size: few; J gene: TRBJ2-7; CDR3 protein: CASSLAQGLSYEQYF; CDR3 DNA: TGCGCCAGCAGCTTGGCCCAGGGACTCTCCTACGAGCAGTACTTC
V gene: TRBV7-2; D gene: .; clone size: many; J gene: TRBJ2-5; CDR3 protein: CASSLEVAEETQYF; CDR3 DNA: TGTGCCAGCAGCTTAGAAGTAGCAGAGGAGACCCAGTACTTC
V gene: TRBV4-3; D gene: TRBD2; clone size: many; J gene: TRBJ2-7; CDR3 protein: CASSQDLAGPWGEQYF; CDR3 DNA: TGCGCCAGCAGCCAAGATTTAGCGGGACCGTGGGGCGAGCAGTACTTC
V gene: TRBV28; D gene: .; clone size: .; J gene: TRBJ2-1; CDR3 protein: CASSPTVASDNEQFF; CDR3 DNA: TGTGCCAGCAGTCCTACCGTGGCCTCGGACAATGAGCAGTTCTTC
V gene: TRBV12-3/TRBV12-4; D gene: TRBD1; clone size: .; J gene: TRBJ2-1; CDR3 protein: CASSLVGQGASEQFF; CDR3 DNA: TGTGCCAGCAGTTTAGTGGGCCAGGGGGCAAGTGAGCAGTTCTTC
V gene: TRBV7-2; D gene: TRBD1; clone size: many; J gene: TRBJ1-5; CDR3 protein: CASSQGQGSNQPQHF; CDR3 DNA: TGTGCCAGCAGCCAGGGACAGGGAAGCAATCAGCCCCAGCATTTT
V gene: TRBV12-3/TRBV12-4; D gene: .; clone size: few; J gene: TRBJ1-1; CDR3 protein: CASSFRDTEAFF; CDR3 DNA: TGTGCCAGCAGTTTTCGGGACACTGAAGCTTTCTTT
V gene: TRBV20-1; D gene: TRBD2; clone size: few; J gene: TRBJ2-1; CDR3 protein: CSARDKAGGSYNEQFF; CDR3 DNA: TGCAGTGCTAGAGATAAGGCGGGAGGTTCCTACAATGAGCAGTTCTTC
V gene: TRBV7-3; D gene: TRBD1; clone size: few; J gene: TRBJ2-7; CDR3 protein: CASSENGQGGFYEQYF; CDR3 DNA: TGTGCCAGCAGTGAGAACGGACAGGGGGGTTTCTACGAGCAGTACTTC
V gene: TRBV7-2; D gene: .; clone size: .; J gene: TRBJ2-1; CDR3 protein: CASSLEADLPNNEQFF; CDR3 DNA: TGTGCCAGCAGCTTGGAAGCGGACCTACCCAACAATGAGCAGTTCTTC
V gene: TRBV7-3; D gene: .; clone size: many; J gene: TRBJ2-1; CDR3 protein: CASSFFGVNEQFF; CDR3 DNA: TGTGCCAGCAGCTTTTTTGGCGTCAATGAGCAGTTCTTC
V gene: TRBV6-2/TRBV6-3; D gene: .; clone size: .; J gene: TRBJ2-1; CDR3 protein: CASSYSQGSYNEQFF; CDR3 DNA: TGTGCCAGCAGTTACTCCCAGGGTTCCTACAATGAGCAGTTCTTC
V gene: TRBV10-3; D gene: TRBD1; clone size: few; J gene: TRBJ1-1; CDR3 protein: CAISEPRGALNTEAFF; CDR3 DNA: TGTGCCATCAGTGAGCCCAGGGGGGCCTTGAACACTGAAGCTTTCTTT
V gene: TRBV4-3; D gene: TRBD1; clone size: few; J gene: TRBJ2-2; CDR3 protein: CASSQAAGTGVTGELFF; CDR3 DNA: TGCGCCAGCAGCCAAGCCGCCGGGACAGGGGTTACCGGGGAGCTGTTTTTT
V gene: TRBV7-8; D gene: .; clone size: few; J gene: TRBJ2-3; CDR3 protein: CASSLAVAASPDTQYF; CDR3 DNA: TGTGCCAGCAGCTTAGCGGTAGCGGCCTCCCCAGATACGCAGTATTTT
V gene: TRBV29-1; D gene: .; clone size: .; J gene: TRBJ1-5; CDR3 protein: CSVEVGVNQPQHF; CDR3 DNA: TGCAGCGTTGAAGTTGGAGTCAATCAGCCCCAGCATTTT
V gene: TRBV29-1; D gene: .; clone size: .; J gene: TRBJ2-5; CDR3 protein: CSVGGLRGRGETQYF; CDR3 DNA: TGCAGCGTTGGGGGTCTGCGGGGTCGAGGAGAGACCCAGTACTTC
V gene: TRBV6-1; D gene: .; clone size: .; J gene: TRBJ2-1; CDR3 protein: CASREGREQFF; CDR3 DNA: TGTGCCAGCAGGGAAGGCAGGGAGCAGTTCTTC
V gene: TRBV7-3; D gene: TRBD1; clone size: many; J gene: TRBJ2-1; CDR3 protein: CASSSTGGSDEQFF; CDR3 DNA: TGTGCCAGCAGCTCCACAGGGGGTAGCGATGAGCAGTTCTTC
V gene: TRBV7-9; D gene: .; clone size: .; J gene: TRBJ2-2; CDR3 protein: CASTGADNTGELFF; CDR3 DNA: TGTGCCAGCACGGGGGCAGATAACACCGGGGAGCTGTTTTTT
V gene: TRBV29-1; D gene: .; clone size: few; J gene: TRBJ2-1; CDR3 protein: CSVVETLTSSYNEQFF; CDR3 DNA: TGCAGCGTTGTAGAGACCCTTACGAGCTCCTACAATGAGCAGTTCTTC
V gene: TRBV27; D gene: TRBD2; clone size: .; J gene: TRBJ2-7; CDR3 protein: CASSWGGGGTYEQYF; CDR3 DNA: TGTGCCAGCAGTTGGGGAGGCGGGGGAACCTACGAGCAGTACTTC
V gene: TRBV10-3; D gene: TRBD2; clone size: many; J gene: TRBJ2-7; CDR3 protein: CAIRDPSGSSYEQYF; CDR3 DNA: TGTGCCATCAGAGACCCTAGCGGGAGCTCCTACGAGCAGTACTTC
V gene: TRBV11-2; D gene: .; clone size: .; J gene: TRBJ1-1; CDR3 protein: CASSRADTNTEAFF; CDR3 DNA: TGTGCCAGCAGCCGCGCCGACACGAACACTGAAGCTTTCTTT
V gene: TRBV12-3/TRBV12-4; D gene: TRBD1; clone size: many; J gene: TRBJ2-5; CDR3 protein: CASSITGEETQYF; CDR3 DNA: TGTGCCAGCAGTATTACAGGGGAAGAGACCCAGTACTTC
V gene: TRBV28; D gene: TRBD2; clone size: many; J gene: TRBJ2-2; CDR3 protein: CAIPRGKRGPNTGELFF; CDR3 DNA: TGTGCCATCCCCCGGGGCAAGCGGGGGCCAAACACCGGGGAGCTGTTTTTT
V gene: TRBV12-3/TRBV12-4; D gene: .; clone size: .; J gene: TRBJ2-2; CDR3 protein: CASSDRSIGELFF; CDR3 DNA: TGTGCCAGCAGTGACAGGTCGATCGGGGAGCTGTTTTTT
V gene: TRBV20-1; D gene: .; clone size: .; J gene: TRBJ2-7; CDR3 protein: CSARDQTEATYEQYF; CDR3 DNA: TGCAGTGCTAGAGATCAGACGGAAGCCACCTACGAGCAGTACTTC
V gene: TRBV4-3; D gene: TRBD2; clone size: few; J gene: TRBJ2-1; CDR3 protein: CASSQSTSGNYNEQFF; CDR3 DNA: TGCGCCAGCAGCCAATCTACTAGCGGGAATTACAATGAGCAGTTCTTC
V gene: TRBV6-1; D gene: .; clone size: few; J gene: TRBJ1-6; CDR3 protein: CASSYGDTNSPLHF; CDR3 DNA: TGTGCCAGCAGTTACGGGGATACTAATTCACCCCTCCACTTT
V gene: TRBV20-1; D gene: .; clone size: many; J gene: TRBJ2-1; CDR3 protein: CSARGEGNEQFF; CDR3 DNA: TGCAGTGCAAGGGGCGAGGGCAATGAGCAGTTCTTC
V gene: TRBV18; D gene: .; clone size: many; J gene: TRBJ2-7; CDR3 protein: CASSPGAYEQYF; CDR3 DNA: TGTGCCAGCTCACCAGGGGCGTACGAGCAGTACTTC
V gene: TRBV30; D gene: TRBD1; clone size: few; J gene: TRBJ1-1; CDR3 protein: CAWTSRGQSEAFF; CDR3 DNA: TGTGCCTGGACAAGCAGGGGGCAGTCTGAAGCTTTCTTT
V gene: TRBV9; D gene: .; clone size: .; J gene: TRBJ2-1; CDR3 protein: CASTDGSSYNEQFF; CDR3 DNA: TGTGCCAGTACTGATGGATCCTCCTACAATGAGCAGTTCTTC
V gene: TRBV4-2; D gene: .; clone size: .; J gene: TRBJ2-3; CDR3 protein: CASSRTDTDTQYF; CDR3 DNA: TGTGCCAGCAGTCGGACCGACACAGATACGCAGTATTTT
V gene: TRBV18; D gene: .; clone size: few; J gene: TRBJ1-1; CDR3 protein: CASSPTGGSNTEAFF; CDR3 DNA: TGTGCCAGCTCACCAACTGGGGGATCTAACACTGAAGCTTTCTTT
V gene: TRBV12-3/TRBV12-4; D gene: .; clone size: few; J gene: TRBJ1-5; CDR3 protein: CASSTGFDQPQHF; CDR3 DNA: TGTGCCAGCAGTACAGGGTTCGATCAGCCCCAGCATTTT
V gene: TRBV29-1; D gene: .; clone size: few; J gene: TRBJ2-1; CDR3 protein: CSVELVETYNEQFF; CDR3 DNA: TGCAGCGTTGAACTAGTAGAAACCTACAATGAGCAGTTCTTC
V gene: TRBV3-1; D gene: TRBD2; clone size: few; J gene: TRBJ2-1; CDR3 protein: CASSQVRGIVAGGAYNEQFF; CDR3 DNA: TGTGCCAGCAGCCAAGTCCGGGGCATTGTGGCGGGGGGAGCCTACAATGAGCAGTTCTTC
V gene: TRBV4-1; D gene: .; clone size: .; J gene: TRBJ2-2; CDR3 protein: CASSQDLGLKLVF; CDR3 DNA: TGCGCCAGCAGCCAAGATTTAGGCCTAAAACTCGTTTTT
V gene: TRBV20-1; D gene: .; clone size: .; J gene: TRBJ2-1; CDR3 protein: CSTRIDDRYNEQFF; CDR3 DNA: TGCAGTACTAGGATTGACGACAGGTACAATGAGCAGTTCTTC
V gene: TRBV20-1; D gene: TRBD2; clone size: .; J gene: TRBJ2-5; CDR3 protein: CSARPGGETQYF; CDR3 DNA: TGCAGTGCTAGACCGGGGGGAGAGACCCAGTACTTC
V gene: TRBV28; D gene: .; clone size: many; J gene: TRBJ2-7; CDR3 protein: CASSSPGSGSYEQYF; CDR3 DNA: TGTGCCAGCAGTTCCCCGGGGTCTGGCTCCTACGAGCAGTACTTC
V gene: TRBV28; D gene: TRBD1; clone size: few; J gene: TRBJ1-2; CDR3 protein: CASKQGANYGYTF; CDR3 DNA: TGTGCCAGCAAACAGGGGGCCAACTATGGCTACACCTTC
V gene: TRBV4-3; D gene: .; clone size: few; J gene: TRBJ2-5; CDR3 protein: CASSQVLDGVQETQYF; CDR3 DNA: TGCGCCAGCAGCCAAGTCCTCGATGGGGTACAAGAGACCCAGTACTTC
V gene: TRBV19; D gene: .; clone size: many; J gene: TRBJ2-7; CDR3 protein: CASSIGTSLTYEQYF; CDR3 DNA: TGTGCCAGTAGTATCGGGACAAGTCTTACCTACGAGCAGTACTTC
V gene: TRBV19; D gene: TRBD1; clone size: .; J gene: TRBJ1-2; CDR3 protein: CASSIWTGGKGYTF; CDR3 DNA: TGTGCCAGTAGTATTTGGACAGGGGGAAAAGGCTACACCTTC
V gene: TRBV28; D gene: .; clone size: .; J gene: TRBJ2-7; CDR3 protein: CASSHRDGPYEQYF; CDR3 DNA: TGTGCCAGCAGTCATCGGGACGGTCCCTACGAGCAGTACTTC
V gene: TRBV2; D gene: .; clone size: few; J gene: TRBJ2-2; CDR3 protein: CASNLSGGTGELFF; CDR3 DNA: TGTGCCAGCAACCTTTCCGGGGGCACCGGGGAGCTGTTTTTT